This record covers a single T cell receptor beta chain. The sample belongs to a study of CD8 T cells in Susac syndrome. Study as a whole: When their blood was taken, patients with Susac syndrome were therapy-naive, taking corticosteroids, or taking intravenous immunoglobulin alone.

Reverse transcription of roughly 0.45 to 1 ug RNA used random hexamers. MiXCR, applied by TCRdb to the immunoSEQ multiplex PCR reads, yields one record per CDR3 protein. The sample consists of around 85,000 distinct CDR3 sequences, more than 85% of them appearing once. This CDR3 region has 16 residues. V lost 3 bases and J lost 2; bases outside the gene matches: 7. Input material: CD8+ T cells from PBMCs. This TCR came from a human donor with Susac syndrome. This chain joins TRBV12-3 or TRBV12-4 and TRBJ2-1, with 7 bases that match TRBD1. The CDR3 sequence is CASSFWTGQTYNEQFF. For the CDR3, the DNA is TGTGCCAGCAGTTTCTGGACAGGCCAAACCTACAATGAGCAGTTCTTC.